Following are 9 T cell receptor beta chains from one sample sequenced in a study of cytomegalovirus exposure and HLA in healthy donors. In the PCR, 60 Vbeta and 13 Jbeta primers were used. Here immunoSEQ multiplex PCR was the method, and the copy in TCRdb shows in-frame clones only, minus some. The table lists roughly 150,000 clones, around 68% of them singletons. Material: PBMCs. The origin of the receptors is a man aged 25 to 40 in good health and CMV-seropositive.

The rearrangement links TRBV6-5 to TRBJ2-1; TRBD1 aligns across 7 bases. CDR3 length: 15 amino acids. CDR1 MNHEY and CDR2 SVGAGI come from the germline V gene. J was trimmed by 1 base and V by 0 bases; bases with no gene match: 0. CDR3: CASSYSTGSYNEQFF. The DNA for the CDR3 is TGTGCCAGCAGTTACTCGACAGGGTCCTACAATGAGCAGTTCTTC.

V is TRBV10-3 and J is TRBJ1-2, with TRBD1 identical over 8 bases. The CDR3 is 14 residues long. CDR1 and CDR2 (germline): ENHRY, SYGVKD. V dropped 3 bases and J dropped 2; count of bases not matched to a gene: 2. The CDR3 protein is CAISDNRGNYGYTF. CDR3 DNA sequence: TGTGCCATCAGTGATAACAGGGGGAACTATGGCTACACCTTC.

This chain joins TRBV2 and TRBJ1-2; 9 bases fit TRBD1. CDR1 and CDR2 (germline): SNHLY, FYNNEI. Germline trimming cut 9 bases from V and 7 bases from J; bases unmatched to any gene: 15. This CDR3 has 15 amino acids. The CDR3 DNA reads TGTGCCAGAACCGACAGGGGGAAAGGGACTATTGGCTACACCTTC. Translated, it gives CARTDRGKGTIGYTF.

This clone was seen only a few times. The chain combines TRBV15 with TRBJ2-1, with D possibly TRBD1 on 6 matching bases. CDR1 is LNHNV and CDR2 is YYDKDF in the germline V gene (reference sequence). Trimming took off 0 bases at V and 16 bases at J, with 13 bases between the two ends. The CDR3 sequence is 12 residues long. The chain's CDR3 is CATSRDGGPPFF. For the CDR3, the DNA is TGTGCCACCAGCAGAGATGGGGGCCCTCCATTCTTC. The full variable domain, with the rest looked up from reference TRBV15 and TRBJ2-1, is DAMVIQNPRYQVTQFGKPVTLSCSQTLNHNVMYWYQQKSSQAPKLLFHYYDKDFNNEADTPDNFQSRRPNTSFCFLDIRSPGLGDTAMYLCATSRDGGPPFFGPGTRLTVL.

This chain connects TRBV7-2 to TRBJ1-1; D is unresolved. V lost 4 bases and J lost 0, with 12 bases in between. Germline CDR1 reads SGHTA; CDR2 reads FQGNSA. CDR3 length: 15 amino acids. The CDR3 spells CASSSTNQVNTEAFF. The CDR3 region has the DNA TGTGCCAGCAGCTCCACGAATCAGGTGAACACTGAAGCTTTCTTT.

The chain uses TRBV2 and TRBJ1-4; 9 nucleotides align to TRBD1. The V gene's germline CDR1 is SNHLY and CDR2 FYNNEI. J was trimmed by 8 bases and V by 6 bases; bases with no gene match: 7. This CDR3 region has 14 residues. The CDR3 DNA follows: TGTGCCAGCAGAGCCGGGACAGGGAACGAAAAACTGTTTTTT. It translates to CASRAGTGNEKLFF.

The genes are TRBV5-6 and TRBJ2-7; possibly TRBD1 for D (5 bases). V dropped 2 bases and J dropped 6 bases, with 15 bases sitting between them. The CDR3 spans 14 residues. Per the germline V gene, CDR1 is SGHDT and CDR2 is YYEEEE. The chain's CDR3 is CASSLFPGRSEQYF. The DNA for the CDR3 is TGTGCCAGCAGCTTATTTCCAGGGCGGTCCGAGCAGTACTTC.

The CDR3: CASSEREAAYEQYF. The CDR3 nucleotides read TGTGCCAGCAGCGAGCGGGAGGCCGCCTACGAGCAGTACTTC. V usage is TRBV27 and J usage is TRBJ2-7, with 9 positions matching TRBD2. Germline CDR1 is MNHEY and CDR2 is SMNVEV (reference sequence). Losses at the gene ends were 6 bases for V and 2 bases for J; bases not matched to a gene: 5. The CDR3 contains 14 residues.

The CDR3 DNA reads TGCGCCAGCAGCTTGGTTCAGGGGAGCTCCTACGAGCAGTACTTC. Protein: CASSLVQGSSYEQYF. V gene TRBV5-1 combines with J gene TRBJ2-7, with TRBD1 as a possible D gene (6 bases). Germline CDR1 SGHRS, CDR2 YFSETQ. V lost 0 bases and J lost 0, with 10 bases in between. The CDR3 is 15 residues long.